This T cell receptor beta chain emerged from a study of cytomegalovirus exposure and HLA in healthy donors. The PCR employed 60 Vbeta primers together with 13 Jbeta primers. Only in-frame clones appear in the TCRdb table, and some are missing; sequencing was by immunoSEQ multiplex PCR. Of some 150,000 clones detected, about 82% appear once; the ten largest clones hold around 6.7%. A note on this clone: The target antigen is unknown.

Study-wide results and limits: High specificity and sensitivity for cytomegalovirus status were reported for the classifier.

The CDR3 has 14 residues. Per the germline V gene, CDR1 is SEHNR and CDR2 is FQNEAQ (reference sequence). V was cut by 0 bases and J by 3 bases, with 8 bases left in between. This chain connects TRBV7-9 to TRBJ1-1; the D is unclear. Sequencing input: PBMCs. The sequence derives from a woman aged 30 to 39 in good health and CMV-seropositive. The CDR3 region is CASSLAGRDTEAFF. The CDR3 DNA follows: TGTGCCAGCAGCTTAGCAGGGAGAGACACTGAAGCTTTCTTT.